The next 21 T cell receptor beta chains were all read from a single sample in a study of T cells in Graves' hyperthyroidism and ophthalmopathy. From RNA transcripts, TCR beta CDR3 regions were amplified. With the HTBI primer set, the TCR CDR3 went through a first round of RT-PCR. TCRdb used MiXCR to reprocess the multiplex PCR reads, holding one entry per CDR3 protein. The sample includes over 300,000 distinct CDR3 sequences, approximately 14% of them seen just once. The specimen sequenced was blood. Receptor source: a woman in her sixties or seventies with Graves' hyperthyroidism.

This clonotype was seen many times. This rearrangement joins TRBV11-3 to TRBJ2-5; D possibly uses TRBD1 or TRBD2 (5 bases each). CDR1 is SGHNT, CDR2 YENEEA, per germline. The CDR3 loop spans 15 amino acids. V lost 3 bases and J 5 bases, leaving 16 bases between the germline ends. CDR3 in amino acids: CASSFLWTPGETQYF. In DNA form, the CDR3 reads TGTGCCAGCAGCTTTTTGTGGACACCGGGGGAGACCCAGTACTTC.

There are many counts of this clonotype. This chain connects TRBV12-3 or TRBV12-4 to TRBJ2-7, with a possible D match to TRBD2 (5 bases). This CDR3 has 14 amino acids. V was trimmed by 7 bases and J by 3 bases, leaving 16 bases between them. The CDR3 DNA reads as TGTGCCAGCACCCGTAGCGCAAACCTCTACGAGCAGTACTTC. Translated: CASTRSANLYEQYF.

This clonotype was found many times. The rearrangement links TRBV2 to TRBJ2-5; D is undetermined. Trimming took off 2 bases at V and 7 bases at J, with 14 bases between the two ends. This CDR3 is built from 14 residues. The germline V gene has CDR1 SNHLY and CDR2 FYNNEI. CDR3 nucleotide sequence: TGTGCCAGCAGTGAAACGGCGGAAACCGCGACCCAGTACTTC. Its translation: CASSETAETATQYF.

The chain's CDR3 is CSARDWTGQTGANVLTF. In nucleotides, the CDR3 is TGCAGTGCTAGAGATTGGACAGGACAAACTGGGGCCAACGTCCTGACTTTC. The rearrangement uses TRBV20-1 and TRBJ2-6; 7 bases are a match to TRBD1. The J segment lost 2 bases and the V segment lost 0 bases, leaving 7 bases of the junction unmatched. From germline, CDR1 is DFQATT and CDR2 SNEGSKA (reference sequence). The CDR3 runs 17 residues.

This clonotype has at least ten counts. The gene calls are TRBV7-9 and TRBJ2-6; TRBD2 aligns across 11 bases. The CDR3 has 19 residues. Germline CDR1 is SEHNR and CDR2 is FQNEAQ (reference sequence). V trimming: 3 bases; J trimming: 0 bases; junction bases outside the gene matches: 7. The CDR3: CASSFFTSGRASGANVLTF. The CDR3 bases are TGTGCCAGCAGCTTTTTTACTAGCGGGAGAGCCTCTGGGGCCAACGTCCTGACTTTC. Drawing the rest from reference TRBV7-9 and TRBJ2-6, the complete variable domain is DTGVSQNPRHKITKRGQNVTFRCDPISEHNRLYWYRQTLGQGPEFLTYFQNEAQLEKSRLLSDRFSAERPKGSFSTLEIQRTEQGDSAMYLCASSFFTSGRASGANVLTFGAGSRLTVL.

This clonotype was recorded many times. The chain has TRBV2 and TRBJ1-4, with D unclear. Trimming removed 4 bases at V and 2 bases at J, with 11 bases between. Germline CDR1 reads SNHLY; CDR2 reads FYNNEI. This CDR3 has 15 amino acids. The CDR3 nucleotides are TGTGCCAGCAGTGCCAGGACGGCCACTAATGAAAAACTGTTTTTT. Translation gives CASSARTATNEKLFF.

Many counts were recorded for this clonotype. The V call is TRBV12-5, the J call TRBJ1-5; TRBD1 is a possible D gene (6 bases). The CDR3 contains 13 residues. CDR1 and CDR2 from the germline V gene are LGHNT and FRNRAP. Deletions cut 5 bases from V and 4 bases from J, with 9 bases between. This chain's CDR3 is CASGETGNQPQHF. Here the CDR3 DNA reads TGTGCTAGTGGTGAGACAGGTAATCAGCCCCAGCATTTT.

DNA for the CDR3: TGTGCCAGCAGCCAAGGCATTTCCCATGGTGAGCAGTTCTTC. The encoded protein is CASSQGISHGEQFF. This chain joins TRBV7-3 and TRBJ2-1, with unresolved D. The germline CDR1 and CDR2 sequences are SGHTA and FQGTGA. The CDR3 runs to 14 residues. V dropped 5 bases and J dropped 9 bases, with 17 bases sitting between them. Supplemented by reference TRBV7-3 and TRBJ2-1, the full variable domain reads GAGVSQTPSNKVTEKGKYVELRCDPISGHTALYWYRQSLGQGPEFLIYFQGTGAADDSGLPNDRFFAVRPEGSVSTLKIQRTERGDSAVYLCASSQGISHGEQFFGPGTRLTVL.

This clonotype has ten or more counts. The chain combines TRBV29-1 with TRBJ2-7; D not resolved. Germline CDR1 reads SQVTM; CDR2 reads ANQGSEA. V gave up 4 bases and J gave up 6 bases, with 16 bases separating them. The CDR3 consists of 13 residues. The CDR3 coding sequence is TGCAGCGTTGCCAGGAACCCATTGGGCGAGCAGTACTTC. It specifies CSVARNPLGEQYF.

This clonotype was observed many times. The chain has TRBV30 and TRBJ2-4; D not resolved. The CDR3 is 14 residues long. V lost 0 bases and J 9 bases, leaving 15 bases between the germline ends. Germline V gene lookup returns CDR1 GTSNPN and CDR2 SVGIG (reference sequence). The CDR3 loop reads CAWSVLGYLSIQYF. For the CDR3, the DNA is TGTGCCTGGAGTGTACTCGGATATTTAAGCATTCAGTACTTC.

The sample holds many counts of this clonotype. The chain uses TRBV10-3 and TRBJ2-5, with a possible D match to TRBD1 (5 bases). The CDR3 is made up of 14 amino acids. The germline V gene encodes CDR1 ENHRY and CDR2 SYGVKD. V lost 5 bases and J 2 bases, leaving 12 bases between the germline ends. The CDR3 DNA sequence: TGTGCCATCAGTCAACAGGTGATACAAGAGACCCAGTACTTC. Its protein is CAISQQVIQETQYF.

The sample holds many counts of this clonotype. The chain recombines TRBV13 with TRBJ2-5, with TRBD1 as a possible D gene (5 bases). Germline assignment: CDR1 PRHDT and CDR2 FYEKMQ (reference sequence). This CDR3 is 14 amino acids long. V was pared by 5 bases and J by 2 bases, with 12 bases between. CDR3 loop: CASSVQDEQETQYF. The CDR3, as DNA: TGTGCCAGCAGCGTACAGGATGAACAAGAGACCCAGTACTTC.

J is TRBJ2-7 and V is TRBV11-2; D possibly matches TRBD1 or TRBD2 (5 bases each). The V gene's germline CDR1 is SGHAT and CDR2 FQNNGV. V lost 5 bases and J lost 3, with 14 bases in between. The CDR3 runs to 14 residues. CDR3 in DNA: TGTGCCAGCAGCCGGGACGTTGGGCTCTACGAGCAGTACTTC. Residues: CASSRDVGLYEQYF.

V and J are TRBV7-9 and TRBJ2-7; TRBD1 agrees at 8 bases. The CDR3 contains 16 residues. V trimming: 2 bases; J trimming: 1 base; junction bases outside the gene matches: 7. CDR1 is SEHNR and CDR2 is FQNEAQ in the germline V gene (reference sequence). The CDR3: CASSLPDRGQSYEQYF. The CDR3 coding sequence is TGTGCCAGCAGCTTACCCGACAGGGGCCAATCCTACGAGCAGTACTTC.

This clonotype has a count of ten or more. CDR3 region: CASSPTPGTGGDGYTF. The CDR3 region has the DNA TGCGCCAGCAGTCCCACACCCGGGACAGGGGGCGATGGCTACACCTTC. The J gene is TRBJ1-2, the V gene TRBV10-2; 12 bases are shared with TRBD1. Losses at the gene ends were 5 bases for V and 6 bases for J; bases not matched to a gene: 10. The CDR3 spans 16 residues. Germline V lookup: CDR1 WSHSY, CDR2 SAAADI.

This clonotype has a count of ten or more. This rearrangement joins TRBV12-3 or TRBV12-4 to TRBJ2-5, with no clear D. This CDR3 spans 15 amino acids. The V and J ends lost 5 bases and 0 bases respectively, with 13 bases between them. The CDR3 DNA sequence: TGTGCCAGCAGTGGCCTCGGGTCCCACCAAGAGACCCAGTACTTC. Its protein is CASSGLGSHQETQYF.

This clonotype has more than one count but fewer than ten. The genes are TRBV20-1 and TRBJ2-7; TRBD1 might be the D (6 bases). The CDR3 consists of 18 residues. Germline V gene lookup returns CDR1 DFQATT and CDR2 SNEGSKA (reference sequence). V gave up 0 bases and J gave up 4 bases, with 25 bases separating them. CDR3 nucleotides: TGCAGTGCTAGAGATACACTCGGGGAGACAGGCGGATTGTACGAGCAGTACTTC. Residues: CSARDTLGETGGLYEQYF.

The chain is built from TRBV9 and TRBJ2-5; 11 bases agree with TRBD2. J gave up 2 bases and V 2 bases, and 8 bases lay outside the gene matches. This CDR3 has 17 residues. From germline, CDR1 is SGDLS and CDR2 YYNGEE. The CDR3 is CASSVGIAGGGQETQYF. The CDR3 coding sequence is TGTGCCAGCAGCGTCGGGATAGCGGGAGGGGGGCAAGAGACCCAGTACTTC.

This clonotype has a count of ten or more. The chain uses TRBV20-1 and TRBJ2-7; 9 nucleotides match TRBD1. CDR1 is DFQATT and CDR2 is SNEGSKA in the germline V gene (reference sequence). V shed 3 bases, J shed 1 base, and the junction held 7 bases outside the gene matches. The CDR3 contains 15 residues. CDR3 bases: TGCAGTGCTAGGGGACCGGGACAGGGATCCTACGAGCAGTACTTC. This codes for CSARGPGQGSYEQYF.

The genes are TRBV28 and TRBJ2-4; the match to TRBD1 covers 8 bases. This CDR3 region has 14 residues. V shed 5 bases, J shed 8 bases, and the junction held 8 bases outside the gene matches. Germline CDR1 reads MDHEN; CDR2 reads SYDVKM. CDR3 sequence (DNA): TGTGCCAGCAGTGACGGGACAGGAGGACACATTCAGTACTTC. This encodes CASSDGTGGHIQYF. Drawing the rest from reference TRBV28 and TRBJ2-4, the complete variable domain is DVKVTQSSRYLVKRTGEKVFLECVQDMDHENMFWYRQDPGLGLRLIYFSYDVKMKEKGDIPEGYSVSREKKERFSLILESASTNQTSMYLCASSDGTGGHIQYFGAGTRLSVL.

This clonotype showed up many times. The chain employs TRBV11-2 and TRBJ2-7; D remains ambiguous. Germline CDR1 SGHAT, CDR2 FQNNGV. Trimming took off 5 bases at V and 1 base at J, with 12 bases between the two ends. The CDR3 is made up of 14 amino acids. CDR3 bases: TGTGCCAGCAGCCTCTACACCGATTCCTACGAGCAGTACTTC. Protein sequence: CASSLYTDSYEQYF.